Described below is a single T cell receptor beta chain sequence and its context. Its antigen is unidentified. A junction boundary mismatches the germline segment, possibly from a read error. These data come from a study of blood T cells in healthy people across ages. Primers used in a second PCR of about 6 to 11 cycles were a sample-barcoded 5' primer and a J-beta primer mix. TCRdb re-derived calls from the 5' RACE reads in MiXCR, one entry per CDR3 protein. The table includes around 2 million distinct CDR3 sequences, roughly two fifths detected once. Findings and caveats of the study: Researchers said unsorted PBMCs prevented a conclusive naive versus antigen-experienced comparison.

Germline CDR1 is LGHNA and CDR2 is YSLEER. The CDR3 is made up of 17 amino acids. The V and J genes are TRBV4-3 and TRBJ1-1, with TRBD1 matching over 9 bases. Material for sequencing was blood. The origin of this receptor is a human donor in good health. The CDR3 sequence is CTSSPETGGFMNTEAFF. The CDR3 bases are TGCACCAGCAGCCCCGAGACAGGGGGTTTTATGAACACTGAAGCTTTCTTT.